This record concerns one T cell receptor (beta chain) sequence. Its antigen is undetermined. The data are from a study of cytomegalovirus exposure and HLA in healthy donors. Study context: From HLA-typed donors, an early data release held some 91 million unique TCRs. Researchers found that less than 90% of 398 genotyped donors fell within the Caucasian-associated ancestry cluster.

V was cut by 2 bases and J by 5 bases, with 12 bases left in between. CDR3 length equals 14 residues. Germline assignment: CDR1 SGHAT and CDR2 FQNNGV. Regarding the study as a whole: Associated with cytomegalovirus, according to the listing, were 164 TCR beta chains.

This PCR relied on a set of 60 Vbeta primers and 13 Jbeta primers. The protocol was immunoSEQ multiplex PCR, while the TCRdb copy is restricted to in-frame clones and leaves out a portion. The profile shows under 250,000 clones, more than 65% of them singletons. This receptor was identified in a man in his fifties or sixties in good health and CMV-seronegative. The chain has TRBV11-2 and TRBJ1-1; D is possibly TRBD1 (6 bases). Sequenced sample: PBMCs. The CDR3 spells CASSLPGENTEAFF. CDR3 bases: TGTGCCAGCAGCTTACCAGGGGAAAATACTGAAGCTTTCTTT. The full variable domain, completed using reference TRBV11-2 and TRBJ1-1, is EAGVAQSPRYKIIEKRQSVAFWCNPISGHATLYWYQQILGQGPKLLIQFQNNGVVDDSQLPKDRFSAERLKGVDSTLKIQPAKLEDSAVYLCASSLPGENTEAFFGQGTRLTVV.